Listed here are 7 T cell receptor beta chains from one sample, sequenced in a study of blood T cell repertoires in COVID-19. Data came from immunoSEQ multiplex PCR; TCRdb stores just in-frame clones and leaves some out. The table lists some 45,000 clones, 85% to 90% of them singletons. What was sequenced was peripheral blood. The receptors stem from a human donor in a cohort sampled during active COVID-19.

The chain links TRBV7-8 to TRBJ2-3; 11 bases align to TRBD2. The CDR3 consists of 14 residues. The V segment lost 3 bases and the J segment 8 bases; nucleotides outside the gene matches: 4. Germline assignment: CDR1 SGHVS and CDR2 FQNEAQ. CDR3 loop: CASSFSGGEVTQYF. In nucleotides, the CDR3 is TGTGCCAGCAGCTTTAGCGGGGGGGAGGTTACGCAGTATTTT.

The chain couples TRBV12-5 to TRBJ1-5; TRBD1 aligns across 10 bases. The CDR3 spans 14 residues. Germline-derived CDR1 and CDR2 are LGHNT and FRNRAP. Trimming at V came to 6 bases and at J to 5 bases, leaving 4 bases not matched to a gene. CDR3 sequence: CASGVGQGYQPQHF. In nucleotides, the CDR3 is TGTGCTAGTGGGGTGGGACAGGGGTATCAGCCCCAGCATTTT.

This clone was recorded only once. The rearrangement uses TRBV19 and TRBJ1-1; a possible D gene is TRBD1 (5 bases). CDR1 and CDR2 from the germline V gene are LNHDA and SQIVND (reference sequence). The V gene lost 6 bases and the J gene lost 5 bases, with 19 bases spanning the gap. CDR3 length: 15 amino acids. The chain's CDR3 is CASSTLGLTRTEAFF. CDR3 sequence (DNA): TGTGCCAGTAGCACCCTGGGGCTCACCAGGACTGAAGCTTTCTTT. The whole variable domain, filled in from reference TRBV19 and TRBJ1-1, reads DGGITQSPKYLFRKEGQNVTLSCEQNLNHDAMYWYRQDPGQGLRLIYYSQIVNDFQKGDIAEGYSVSREKKESFPLTVTSAQKNPTAFYLCASSTLGLTRTEAFFGQGTRLTVV.

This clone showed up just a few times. In nucleotides, the CDR3 is TGTGCCAGCAGCCCCTCAGCGGGGGTATCTTACGAGCAGTACTTC. Its translation: CASSPSAGVSYEQYF. J is TRBJ2-7 and V is TRBV6-5; TRBD2 matches at 8 bases. Trimming removed 6 bases from V and 4 bases from J; junction bases left unmatched: 11. CDR1 and CDR2 (germline): MNHEY, SVGAGI. CDR3 length equals 15 residues.

The CDR3: CASTEGLGSSYEQYF. CDR3 DNA: TGTGCCAGCACCGAGGGACTGGGAAGCTCCTACGAGCAGTACTTC. The chain uses TRBV3-1 (or the pseudogene TRBV3-2) and TRBJ2-7; weak D call: TRBD2 (6 bases). V was clipped by 7 bases and J by 0 bases, with 16 bases between them. CDR1 is LGHDT, CDR2 YNNKEL, per germline (reference sequence). There are 15 residues in the CDR3.

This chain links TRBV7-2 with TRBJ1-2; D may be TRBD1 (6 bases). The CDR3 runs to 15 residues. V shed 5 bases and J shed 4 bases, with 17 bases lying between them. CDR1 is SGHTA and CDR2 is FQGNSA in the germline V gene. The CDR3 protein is CASSLDRTRSYGYTF. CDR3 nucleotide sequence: TGTGCCAGCAGCCTGGACAGAACCCGATCCTATGGCTACACCTTC.

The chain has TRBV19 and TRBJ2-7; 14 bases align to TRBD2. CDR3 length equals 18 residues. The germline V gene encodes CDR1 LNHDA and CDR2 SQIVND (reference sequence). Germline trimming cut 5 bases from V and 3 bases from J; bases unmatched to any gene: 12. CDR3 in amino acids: CASSVYGTSGGRYYEQYF. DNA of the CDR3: TGTGCCAGTAGTGTCTACGGGACTAGCGGGGGCCGATACTACGAGCAGTACTTC.